Shown below are 25 T cell receptor beta chains from a single sample sequenced in a study of blood T cell repertoires in COVID-19. Sequencing used immunoSEQ multiplex PCR; TCRdb keeps in-frame clones, though not all of them. The data show approximately 90,000 clones, with around nine tenths seen just once and less than 9% held by the top ten. Sequencing was performed on peripheral blood. Receptors originate from a man aged 60 to 75 with acute or convalescent COVID-19.

The chain is built from TRBV7-9 and TRBJ2-5, with D possibly matching TRBD1 (7 bases). From germline, CDR1 is SEHNR and CDR2 FQNEAQ (reference sequence). The CDR3 covers 15 residues. V was pared by 4 bases and J by 5 bases, with 17 bases between. Written as DNA, the CDR3 is TGTGCCAGCAGCTCGCCAGGGGGGCCGGGGGAGACCCAGTACTTC. Translating gives CASSSPGGPGETQYF.

The V and J genes are TRBV7-2 and TRBJ1-1, with 9 bases lining up with TRBD1. The CDR3 has 14 amino acids. Trimming cost V 5 bases and J 5 bases; bases outside gene matches: 6. Germline V lookup: CDR1 SGHTA, CDR2 FQGNSA. The CDR3 bases are TGTGCCAGCAGCCTCGGGACAGGGAGGACTGAAGCTTTCTTT. Its protein is CASSLGTGRTEAFF.

This sequence joins TRBV12-3 or TRBV12-4 and TRBJ1-2, with D unclear. The ends were cut back, 2 bases at V and 4 bases at J, with 8 bases in the middle. The CDR3 covers 13 residues. CDR3 loop: CASSLRVSYGYTF. The DNA of the CDR3 is TGTGCCAGCAGTTTACGGGTTTCCTATGGCTACACCTTC.

The rearrangement uses TRBV7-9 and TRBJ2-7; TRBD2 is a possible D gene (5 bases). The CDR3 extends over 13 amino acids. The germline V and J ends were trimmed by 5 bases and 5 bases, with 13 bases remaining between them. Germline CDR1 is SEHNR and CDR2 is FQNEAQ (reference sequence). DNA for the CDR3: TGTGCCAGCAGCGTACTAGGGCGCGACGAGCAGTACTTC. Amino acid sequence: CASSVLGRDEQYF. The variable domain in full, with the rest retrieved from reference TRBV7-9 and TRBJ2-7, is DTGVSQNPRHKITKRGQNVTFRCDPISEHNRLYWYRQTLGQGPEFLTYFQNEAQLEKSRLLSDRFSAERPKGSFSTLEIQRTEQGDSAMYLCASSVLGRDEQYFGPGTRLTVT.

The V and J genes are TRBV7-2 and TRBJ2-7; 11 bases are a match to TRBD2. The CDR3 contains 15 residues. Germline V gene sequence: CDR1 SGHTA, CDR2 FQGNSA. J gave up 1 base and V 5 bases, and 4 bases lay outside the gene matches. In nucleotides, the CDR3 is TGTGCCAGCAGCCGGGGACTAGCGGTTTCCTACGAGCAGTACTTC. This translates into CASSRGLAVSYEQYF.

This chain uses TRBV3-1 (or the pseudogene TRBV3-2) with TRBJ2-1; TRBD2 matches 7 bases. V lost 0 bases and J lost 7; bases outside the gene matches: 9. Germline lookup yields CDR1 LGHDT and CDR2 YNNKEL (reference sequence). The CDR3 extends over 16 amino acids. The CDR3 nucleotides read TGTGCCAGCAGCCAAGAAAGCGGGGCCGCGGGGAATGAGCAGTTCTTC. Amino acids: CASSQESGAAGNEQFF.

This chain links TRBV11-2 with TRBJ1-1; no reliable D call. Germline CDR1 is SGHAT and CDR2 is FQNNGV. V was trimmed by 3 bases and J by 7 bases, leaving 9 bases between them. This CDR3 region has 12 residues. The CDR3 coding sequence is TGTGCCAGCAGCTTTTCCGGGGATGAAGCTTTCTTT. Encoded protein: CASSFSGDEAFF.

This sequence joins TRBV12-5 and TRBJ2-1, with D perhaps TRBD1 (6 bases). The germline V gene has CDR1 LGHNT and CDR2 FRNRAP. Between the trimmed V and J ends, which lost 0 bases and 0 bases, there was a span of 12 bases. This CDR3 is built from 17 residues. The CDR3 DNA sequence: TGTGCTAGTGGTTTGGTAATACAGGGAAGCTCCTACAATGAGCAGTTCTTC. Protein: CASGLVIQGSSYNEQFF.

The CDR3 DNA reads as TGTGCCTGGAGGAGGTACCGACTAGCGGGGCCTACCTACGAGCAGTACTTC. This codes for CAWRRYRLAGPTYEQYF. The V and J genes are TRBV30 and TRBJ2-7; the match to TRBD2 covers 11 bases. This CDR3 is built from 17 residues. Trimming took 3 bases from V and 2 from J; bases not matched to a gene: 12. The germline CDR1 and CDR2 sequences are GTSNPN and SVGIG (reference sequence).

The V call is TRBV19, the J call TRBJ1-1; the D gene is possibly TRBD1 (5 bases). From germline, CDR1 is LNHDA and CDR2 SQIVND (reference sequence). The CDR3 spans 15 residues. The V end was cut by 2 bases, the J end by 4 bases, with 14 bases between. The CDR3 is CASSITQGSVTEAFF. The CDR3 nucleotides read TGTGCCAGTAGTATAACCCAGGGCTCGGTCACTGAAGCTTTCTTT.

The CDR3 DNA reads as TGTGCCAGCAGGGCGGGCGGGAAGAACACTGAAGCTTTCTTT. Its translation is CASRAGGKNTEAFF. The chain recombines TRBV6-6 with TRBJ1-1; unclear D gene. This CDR3 spans 14 amino acids. Germline CDR1 reads MNHNY; CDR2 reads SVGAGI (reference sequence). V shed 6 bases and J shed 1 base, with 12 bases lying between them.

The CDR3 loop reads CSASRPNRGTYNEQFF. The CDR3 bases are TGCAGTGCTAGTCGACCGAACAGGGGTACCTACAATGAGCAGTTCTTC. The chain recombines TRBV20-1 with TRBJ2-1, with TRBD1 matching 7 bases. The CDR3 runs to 16 residues. Germline V gene data show CDR1 as DFQATT and CDR2 as SNEGSKA (reference sequence). J gave up 2 bases and V 3 bases, and 10 bases lay outside the gene matches.

DNA for the CDR3: TGTGCCAGCAGTTTATCGTGGACAGTTAATTCACCCCTCCACTTT. Translation: CASSLSWTVNSPLHF. The chain has TRBV27 and TRBJ1-6; TRBD1 is a possible D gene (6 bases). This CDR3 has 15 amino acids. V lost 0 bases, J lost 6 bases, and 9 bases lay in between. Germline assignment: CDR1 MNHEY and CDR2 SMNVEV (reference sequence).

The chain has TRBV6-1 and TRBJ2-1; maybe TRBD2 (6 bases). The CDR3 has 16 amino acids. Germline V gene lookup returns CDR1 MNHNS and CDR2 SASEGT. V was trimmed by 2 bases and J by 0 bases, leaving 11 bases between them. The CDR3 coding sequence is TGTGCCAGCAGTGAATCGGCGGGAAGCTCCTACAATGAGCAGTTCTTC. Translation gives CASSESAGSSYNEQFF.

The rearrangement links TRBV7-9 to TRBJ1-6; D is ambiguous. The V end lost 1 base, the J end lost 7 bases, and 11 bases lay between the germline ends. The germline V gene encodes CDR1 SEHNR and CDR2 FQNEAQ (reference sequence). The CDR3 runs 15 residues. The DNA for the CDR3 is TGTGCCAGCAGCTTAGAGTCCTTGGGCAATTCACCCCTCCACTTT. Protein sequence: CASSLESLGNSPLHF.

The chain couples TRBV10-3 to TRBJ2-7, with D possibly being TRBD2 (5 bases). V was cut by 0 bases and J by 6 bases, with 24 bases left in between. Germline CDR1 ENHRY, CDR2 SYGVKD. The CDR3 totals 18 residues. CDR3 in amino acids: CAISESNGWASRMGEQYF. CDR3 DNA sequence: TGTGCCATCAGTGAGTCGAACGGGTGGGCTAGCCGCATGGGCGAGCAGTACTTC.

The chain combines TRBV11-2 with TRBJ2-5, with D possibly matching TRBD2 (5 bases). CDR3 length: 11 amino acids. CDR1 SGHAT and CDR2 FQNNGV come from the germline V gene. Trimming took 4 bases from V and 7 from J, leaving 7 bases between them. This CDR3 reads CASSSRGTQYF. CDR3 sequence (DNA): TGTGCCAGCAGCTCCCGGGGGACCCAGTACTTC. The full variable domain, its missing parts supplied by reference TRBV11-2 and TRBJ2-5, is EAGVAQSPRYKIIEKRQSVAFWCNPISGHATLYWYQQILGQGPKLLIQFQNNGVVDDSQLPKDRFSAERLKGVDSTLKIQPAKLEDSAVYLCASSSRGTQYFGPGTRLLVL.

The chain combines TRBV5-4 with TRBJ2-1; 8 bases map to TRBD2. The CDR3 covers 17 residues. Unmatched junction bases numbered 9, after V lost 0 bases and J lost 4 bases. Germline CDR1 reads SGHNT; CDR2 reads YYREEE (reference sequence). The CDR3 DNA reads TGTGCCAGCAGCTTGGACCGGACTAGCAGAAAGTACAATGAGCAGTTCTTC. This sequence encodes CASSLDRTSRKYNEQFF.

The chain links TRBV5-1 to TRBJ2-1, with TRBD2 matching 8 bases. V dropped 4 bases and J dropped 6; count of bases not matched to a gene: 15. The CDR3 covers 17 residues. Germline assignment: CDR1 SGHRS and CDR2 YFSETQ. The CDR3 DNA follows: TGCGCCAGCAGCCTTACACCGGGACTAGGGTCCCCCAATGAGCAGTTCTTC. Its translation is CASSLTPGLGSPNEQFF. The full variable domain, with the rest looked up from reference TRBV5-1 and TRBJ2-1, is KAGVTQTPRYLIKTRGQQVTLSCSPISGHRSVSWYQQTPGQGLQFLFEYFSETQRNKGNFPGRFSGRQFSNSRSEMNVSTLELGDSALYLCASSLTPGLGSPNEQFFGPGTRLTVL.

The V and J genes are TRBV2 and TRBJ1-1, with D perhaps matching TRBD1 (6 bases). This CDR3 is 14 amino acids long. Trimming shortened V by 5 bases and J by 1 base, and 11 bases separated the two germline ends. Germline CDR1 reads SNHLY; CDR2 reads FYNNEI. The CDR3 spells CASSNDRKNTEAFF. The CDR3 bases are TGTGCCAGCAGTAATGACAGGAAGAACACTGAAGCTTTCTTT. The full variable domain, completed using reference TRBV2 and TRBJ1-1, is EPEVTQTPSHQVTQMGQEVILRCVPISNHLYFYWYRQILGQKVEFLVSFYNNEISEKSEIFDDQFSVERPDGSNFTLKIRSTKLEDSAMYFCASSNDRKNTEAFFGQGTRLTVV.

V gene TRBV2 combines with J gene TRBJ2-6, with 9 bases identical to TRBD1. CDR3 length: 17 amino acids. The ends lost 4 bases at V and 1 base at J; junction bases unmatched: 5. Per the germline V gene, CDR1 is SNHLY and CDR2 is FYNNEI. The CDR3 sequence is CASSGRDRVSGANVLTF. The CDR3 bases are TGTGCCAGCAGTGGCCGGGACAGGGTATCTGGGGCCAACGTCCTGACTTTC.

V is TRBV30 and J is TRBJ1-5, with D uncertain. There are 13 residues in the CDR3. V lost 4 bases, J lost 0 bases, and 7 bases lay in between. Germline V CDR1 and CDR2: GTSNPN, SVGIG (reference sequence). CDR3 coding DNA: TGTGCCTGGACTCCGAGTAGCAATCAGCCCCAGCATTTT. Its protein is CAWTPSSNQPQHF. Combining the CDR3 with reference TRBV30 and TRBJ1-5 gives the whole variable domain SQTIHQWPATLVQPVGSPLSLECTVEGTSNPNLYWYRQAAGRGLQLLFYSVGIGQISSEVPQNLSASRPQDRQFILSSKKLLLSDSGFYLCAWTPSSNQPQHFGDGTRLSIL.

V is TRBV7-3 and J is TRBJ2-1; 7 bases match TRBD2. The CDR3 runs to 18 residues. V shed 2 bases, J shed 10 bases, and the junction held 20 bases outside the gene matches. The germline V gene has CDR1 SGHTA and CDR2 FQGTGA. CDR3 coding DNA: TGTGCCAGCAGCTTAGACCCGGCACGCGGGACTATCCTGGTGGAGCAGTTCTTC. Protein sequence: CASSLDPARGTILVEQFF.

The chain employs TRBV18 and TRBJ1-2; no clear D gene. The CDR3 consists of 14 residues. V lost 1 base to trimming and J lost 7 bases, with 13 bases between them. CDR1 KGHSH and CDR2 LQKENI come from the germline V gene. The CDR3, as DNA: TGTGCCAGCTCACCACTGGAGGAAGAGAGTGGCTACACCTTC. This translates into CASSPLEEESGYTF. The whole variable domain, filled in from reference TRBV18 and TRBJ1-2, reads NAGVMQNPRHLVRRRGQEARLRCSPMKGHSHVYWYRQLPEEGLKFMVYLQKENIIDESGMPKERFSAEFPKEGPSILRIQQVVRGDSAAYFCASSPLEEESGYTFGSGTRLTVV.

The chain recombines TRBV4-1 with TRBJ2-2; D ambiguous. The CDR3 has 17 amino acids. Germline V CDR1 and CDR2: MGHRA, YSYEKL. Trimming removed 0 bases at V and 2 bases at J, with 13 bases between. CDR3 bases: TGCGCCAGCAGCCAAGATTGGTTGTCCTACAACACCGGGGAGCTGTTTTTT. Translated, it gives CASSQDWLSYNTGELFF.